Each of the 15 T cell receptor beta chains below was sequenced from the same sample in a study of cytotoxic CD8 clonotypes in ibrutinib-treated CLL. TCRdb's table, derived via immunoSEQ multiplex PCR, lists solely in-frame clones and lacks some. The sample has around 150,000 clones, approximately 91% seen once. The specimen comprised PBMCs, sampled at disease progression, from a patient treated with ibrutinib. Receptors were obtained from a human donor with chronic lymphocytic leukemia.

The chain has TRBV7-9 and TRBJ1-2; 12 bases map to TRBD1. The germline V gene has CDR1 SEHNR and CDR2 FQNEAQ (reference sequence). The CDR3 is made up of 15 amino acids. V was clipped by 4 bases and J by 3 bases; unmatched bases: 3. CDR3 DNA sequence: TGTGCCAGCAGCTGGGACAGGGGGCAGGACTATGGCTACACCTTC. Its protein product is CASSWDRGQDYGYTF.

This chain uses TRBV6-5 with TRBJ2-7, with TRBD2 matching 14 bases. Germline V CDR1 and CDR2: MNHEY, SVGAGI. CDR3 length equals 16 residues. V lost 4 bases to trimming and J lost 5 bases; unmatched junction nucleotides: 7. DNA of the CDR3: TGTGCCAGCAGTTCCCCCGGGACTAGCGGGAGACACGAGCAGTACTTC. Amino acids: CASSSPGTSGRHEQYF.

This clone was seen more than once but under ten times. The chain couples TRBV4-2 to TRBJ2-5, with TRBD2 matching 15 bases. V dropped 0 bases and J dropped 3; count of bases not matched to a gene: 8. Germline assignment: CDR1 LGHNA and CDR2 YNFKEQ. This CDR3 contains 19 residues. This CDR3 is CASSQERGLAGGPEETQYF. The CDR3 DNA reads TGTGCCAGCAGCCAAGAAAGAGGACTAGCGGGAGGGCCCGAAGAGACCCAGTACTTC.

The rearrangement joins TRBV5-6 to TRBJ2-7; tentatively, D is TRBD2 (6 bases). Germline V gives CDR1 SGHDT, CDR2 YYEEEE. The V end lost 4 bases, the J end lost 6 bases, and 23 bases lay between the germline ends. The CDR3 runs to 16 residues. The CDR3 DNA sequence: TGTGCCAGCAGCCGCCGCGGGGCTGGGACCTTAGGCGAGCAGTACTTC. Translation: CASSRRGAGTLGEQYF.

J is TRBJ2-1 and V is TRBV30; D unresolved. The V gene's germline CDR1 is GTSNPN and CDR2 SVGIG (reference sequence). The CDR3 has 11 amino acids. Trimming took 5 bases from V and 4 from J, leaving 6 bases between them. The CDR3 here is CAWGRYNEQFF. The DNA of the CDR3 is TGTGCCTGGGGCCGATACAATGAGCAGTTCTTC. Full variable domain (missing parts from reference TRBV30 and TRBJ2-1): SQTIHQWPATLVQPVGSPLSLECTVEGTSNPNLYWYRQAAGRGLQLLFYSVGIGQISSEVPQNLSASRPQDRQFILSSKKLLLSDSGFYLCAWGRYNEQFFGPGTRLTVL.

The V call is TRBV4-1, the J call TRBJ1-1; D remains ambiguous. The V end was cut by 4 bases, the J end by 6 bases, with 6 bases between. The CDR3 sequence is 11 residues long. Per the germline V gene, CDR1 is MGHRA and CDR2 is YSYEKL. CDR3 DNA: TGCGCCAGCAGCCCAGGACCTGAAGCTTTCTTT. This sequence encodes CASSPGPEAFF.

The chain combines TRBV6-5 with TRBJ2-7; D possibly corresponds to TRBD1 (6 bases). The germline CDR1 and CDR2 sequences are MNHEY and SVGAGI. Trimming took off 2 bases at V and 0 bases at J, with 14 bases between the two ends. The CDR3 is 16 amino acids. Here the CDR3 reads CASSYTGTLSSYEQYF. The CDR3 coding sequence is TGTGCCAGCAGTTACACCGGGACACTGAGCTCCTACGAGCAGTACTTC.

The V call is TRBV11-3, the J call TRBJ1-3; no firm D call. CDR3 length: 12 amino acids. V lost 1 base to trimming and J lost 8 bases, with 6 bases between them. The germline V gene encodes CDR1 SGHNT and CDR2 YENEEA. The CDR3 DNA reads as TGTGCCAGCAGCTTAGTAACAGACACCATATATTTT. This sequence encodes CASSLVTDTIYF.

The CDR3 DNA is TGCGCCAGCAGTGGGGGCAAACAGGGTGAACAGTTCTTC. This gives the protein CASSGGKQGEQFF. The V call is TRBV10-1, the J call TRBJ2-1, with TRBD1 as a possible D gene (6 bases). The CDR3 totals 13 residues. V was pared by 4 bases and J by 13 bases, with 17 bases between. From germline, CDR1 is WNHNN and CDR2 SYGVQD (reference sequence).

The chain has TRBV18 and TRBJ1-5; a weak D match, TRBD1 (5 bases). Germline V CDR1 and CDR2: KGHSH, LQKENI. The CDR3 consists of 14 residues. V lost 6 bases and J 1 base, leaving 10 bases between the germline ends. DNA of the CDR3: TGTGCCAGCTCCCCGAACAGGAGCAATCAGCCCCAGCATTTT. Amino acid sequence: CASSPNRSNQPQHF.

This clone turned up a few times. The chain combines TRBV19 with TRBJ2-1, with 7 bases lining up with TRBD1. The ends lost 5 bases at V and 3 bases at J; junction bases unmatched: 10. The length of the CDR3 is 16 residues. Looked up from germline, CDR1 is LNHDA and CDR2 is SQIVND (reference sequence). CDR3 sequence reads: CASSSLGQDHYNEQFF. CDR3 DNA: TGTGCCAGTAGTTCCCTCGGACAGGACCACTACAATGAGCAGTTCTTC.

This clone was picked up one time. The gene calls are TRBV11-2 and TRBJ1-2, with TRBD1 as a possible D gene (6 bases). The V gene lost 1 base and the J gene lost 6 bases, with 15 bases spanning the gap. Germline assignment: CDR1 SGHAT and CDR2 FQNNGV. This CDR3 comprises 15 residues. The CDR3 region is CASSLGPRGGDGYTF. The CDR3 nucleotides read TGTGCCAGCAGCTTAGGGCCCAGGGGAGGGGATGGCTACACCTTC.

The genes are TRBV5-1 and TRBJ2-7, with D possibly matching TRBD1 (6 bases). The CDR3 totals 12 residues. Germline lookup yields CDR1 SGHRS and CDR2 YFSETQ. Trimming removed 4 bases from V and 4 bases from J, with 9 bases in between. The CDR3 here is CASSPGQYEQYF. CDR3 nucleotide sequence: TGCGCCAGCAGCCCGGGACAATACGAGCAGTACTTC.

The genes are TRBV27 and TRBJ2-7; D tentatively reads TRBD1 or TRBD2 (6 bases each). Trimming removed 10 bases at V and 5 bases at J, with 21 bases between. In germline, CDR1 is MNHEY, CDR2 SMNVEV (reference sequence). The CDR3 is 14 amino acids. This CDR3 is CATNRVGGVDEQYF. In nucleotides, the CDR3 is TGTGCCACCAACAGGGTCGGGGGTGTGGACGAGCAGTACTTC.

The CDR3 DNA sequence: TGTGCCAGCAGTGAATCAGGGGATGGCTACACCTTC. It specifies CASSESGDGYTF. The chain has TRBV6-1 and TRBJ1-2; perhaps TRBD1 as D (6 bases). Germline CDR1 reads MNHNS; CDR2 reads SASEGT. The CDR3 sequence is 12 residues long. V lost 2 bases to trimming and J lost 6 bases, with 7 bases between them.